This record concerns one TCR beta chain sequence. This clonotype was picked up a small number of times. No antigen is known for it. No base qualities exist here, and no much larger clone lies one base off it. According to the germline V gene, CDR1 reads SNHLY and CDR2 reads FYNNEI. V is pared back by 4 bases and J by 2 bases, with 14 bases lying between the germline termini. From its cysteine to its phenylalanine, the CDR3 spans 15 amino acids. Kept here is only the CDR3 DNA, which spans 45 bases and is read in frame from base 1. This sample is drawn from a study of T cell repertoires in cytomegalovirus infection (dated by TCRdb to the late 2010s). Context from the whole study: Alongside well-studied HLA-B-restricted epitopes, the peptide stimulations were aimed at recently identified HLA-C-restricted CMV epitopes, whose presentation resists viral immunomodulation. Donor HLA type was relevant to the analysis, as public TCR beta signatures indicated carriage of CMV infection together with the matching HLA type. Paper-wide results and their limitations: In both this cohort and an independent roughly 330-donor cohort, the cumulative frequency of public TCR beta family members distinguished carriers of CMV infection plus the relevant HLA type. The ex vivo response was dominated by HLA-C-restricted CMV-specific TCR beta clonotypes, and the single most frequent clonotype in two of eight donors was supplied by these HLA-C-restricted clonotypes.

Sequencing was performed on an Illumina HiSeq 1500. The raw public reads went through TCRdb reprocessing: fastp at Q25, MiXCR clone calling, in-frame beta chains kept. Every distinct CDR3 protein forms one entry, paired with its most common genes and DNA. In this sample the table shows about 500,000 distinct CDR3 sequences, about 33% of which occur a single time. Around a sixth of the sample rests with the top ten. The sample's treatment or condition label is to be understood as: in vitro stimulation with specific CMV peptide epitopes to enrich CMV-specific T cells. This chain is built from TRBV2 and TRBJ1-1; the D gene is perhaps TRBD1, from 6 matching bases. This receptor was identified in a human donor in good health (CMV status not recorded). Some clones in this sample may be carry-over from other donors' samples. The source material was cultured PBMCs, sampled from culture after CMV antigen stimulation. The CDR3 amino acid sequence is: CASSALGGANTEAFF. The DNA reads as follows: TGTGCCAGCAGTGCCCTCGGGGGGGCTAACACTGAAGCTTTCTTT.